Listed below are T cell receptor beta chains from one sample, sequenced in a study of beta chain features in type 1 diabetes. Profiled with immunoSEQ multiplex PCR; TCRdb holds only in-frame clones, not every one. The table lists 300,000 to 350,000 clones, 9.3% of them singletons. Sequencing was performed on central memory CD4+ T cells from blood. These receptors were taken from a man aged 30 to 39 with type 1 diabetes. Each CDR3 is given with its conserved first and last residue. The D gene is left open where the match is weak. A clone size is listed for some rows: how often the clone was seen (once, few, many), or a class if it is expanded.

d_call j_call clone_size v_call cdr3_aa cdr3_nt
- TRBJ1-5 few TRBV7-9 CASARAGSNQPQHF TGTGCCAGCGCTCGGGCAGGGAGCAATCAGCCCCAGCATTTT
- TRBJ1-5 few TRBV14 CASSQRHHSNQPQHF TGTGCCAGCAGCCAAAGGCACCATAGCAATCAGCCCCAGCATTTT
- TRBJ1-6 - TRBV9 CASSVDGARGSPLHF TGTGCCAGCAGCGTAGACGGGGCGCGGGGTTCACCCCTCCACTTT
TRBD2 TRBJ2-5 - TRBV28 CASSGRAGRGETQYF TGTGCCAGCAGCGGAAGGGCAGGGAGGGGAGAGACCCAGTACTTC
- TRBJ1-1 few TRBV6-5 CASSYKGGTEAFF TGTGCCAGCAGTTACAAGGGGGGGACTGAAGCTTTCTTT
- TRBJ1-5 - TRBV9 CASSVANDQPQHF TGTGCCAGCAGCGTAGCTAACGATCAGCCCCAGCATTTT
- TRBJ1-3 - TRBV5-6 CASSNNIEWPREGNTIYF TGTGCCAGCAGCAACAATATTGAGTGGCCCAGGGAAGGAAACACCATATATTTT
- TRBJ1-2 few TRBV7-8 CASSLEGIFYGYTF TGTGCCAGCAGCTTAGAGGGGATATTCTATGGCTACACCTTC
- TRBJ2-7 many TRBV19 CASSMSRFEQYF TGTGCCAGTAGTATGTCCAGATTCGAGCAGTACTTC
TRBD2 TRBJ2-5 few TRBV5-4 CASSLGLGAGEETQYF TGTGCCAGCAGCTTGGGGCTAGGAGCGGGGGAAGAGACCCAGTACTTC
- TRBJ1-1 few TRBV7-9 CASSQGREAFF TGTGCCAGCTCTCAGGGAAGGGAAGCTTTCTTT
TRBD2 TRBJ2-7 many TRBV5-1 CASSFSSGGTDYEQYF TGCGCCAGCAGCTTCTCCAGCGGGGGGACCGACTACGAGCAGTACTTC
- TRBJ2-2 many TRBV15 CATSRPDIYLNTGELFF TGTGCCACCAGCAGGCCCGACATATACCTTAACACCGGGGAGCTGTTTTTT
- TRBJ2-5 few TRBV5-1 CASSVKETQYF TGCGCCAGCAGCGTGAAAGAGACCCAGTACTTC
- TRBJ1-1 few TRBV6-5 CASSYFAVPLNTEAFF TGTGCCAGCAGTTATTTTGCGGTCCCTTTAAACACTGAAGCTTTCTTT
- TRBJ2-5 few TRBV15 CATSRDVGVRETQYF TGTGCCACCAGCAGAGATGTGGGGGTTCGAGAGACCCAGTACTTC
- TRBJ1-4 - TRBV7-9 CASSFRAGGEKLFF TGTGCCAGCAGCTTCCGGGCCGGGGGTGAAAAACTGTTTTTT
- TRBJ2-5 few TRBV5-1 CASSFGQSNPQETQYF TGCGCCAGCAGCTTTGGACAGTCTAACCCCCAAGAGACCCAGTACTTC
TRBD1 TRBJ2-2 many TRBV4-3 CASSQGQGLKELFF TGCGCCAGCAGCCAAGGACAGGGCCTCAAGGAGCTGTTTTTT
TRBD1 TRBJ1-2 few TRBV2 CASSRGQGFNYGYTF TGTGCCAGCAGCCGTGGACAGGGGTTTAACTATGGCTACACCTTC
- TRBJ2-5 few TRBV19 CASSIGARETQYF TGTGCCAGTAGTATCGGGGCGAGGGAGACCCAGTACTTC
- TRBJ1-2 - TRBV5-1 CASSLTLDVNMGYTF TGCGCCAGCAGCTTGACCCTGGACGTAAATATGGGCTACACCTTC
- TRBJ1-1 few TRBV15 CATSRDGPRLVAFF TGTGCCACCAGCAGGGACGGCCCCCGCTTAGTGGCTTTCTTT
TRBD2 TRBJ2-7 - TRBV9 CASSVGAGGTYEQYF TGTGCCAGCAGCGTAGGAGCGGGGGGAACCTACGAGCAGTACTTC
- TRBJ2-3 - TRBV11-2 CASRGVGTDTQYF TGTGCCAGTCGCGGTGTCGGCACAGATACGCAGTATTTT
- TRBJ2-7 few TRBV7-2 CASSLFRPASSYEQYF TGTGCCAGCAGCTTATTTCGGCCAGCGAGCTCCTACGAGCAGTACTTC
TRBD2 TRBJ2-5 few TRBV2 CASSRAGAGETQYF TGTGCCAGCAGTCGAGCGGGGGCAGGAGAGACCCAGTACTTC
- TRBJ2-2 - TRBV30 CAWSLSPGAPTGELFF TGTGCCTGGAGTCTTAGCCCAGGGGCCCCCACCGGGGAGCTGTTTTTT
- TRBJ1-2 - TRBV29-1 CSVALYDGYTF TGCAGCGTTGCTCTGTACGATGGCTACACCTTC
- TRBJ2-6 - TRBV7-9 CASSQETAGANVLTF TGCGCCAGCAGCCAAGAGACAGCTGGGGCCAACGTCCTGACTTTC
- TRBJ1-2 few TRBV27 CASSFSGGNGYTF TGTGCCAGCAGTTTTTCGGGGGGCAATGGCTACACCTTC
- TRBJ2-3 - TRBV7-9 CASSLGSRGSTDTQYF TGTGCCAGCAGCTTAGGGTCGAGGGGGAGCACAGATACGCAGTATTTT
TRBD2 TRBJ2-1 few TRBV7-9 CASNPGLLYNEQFF TGTGCCAGCAACCCGGGACTACTCTACAATGAGCAGTTCTTC
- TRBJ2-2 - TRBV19 CASTLRGANTGELFF TGTGCCAGCACCTTGCGAGGGGCGAACACCGGGGAGCTGTTTTTT
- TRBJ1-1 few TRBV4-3 CASSQDLSVNTEAFF TGCGCCAGCAGCCAAGACCTGAGTGTGAACACTGAAGCTTTCTTT
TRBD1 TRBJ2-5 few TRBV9 CASSVAGGVQETQYF TGTGCCAGCAGCGTAGCAGGGGGCGTCCAAGAGACCCAGTACTTC
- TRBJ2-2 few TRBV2 CASSDFGPSFNTGELFF TGTGCCAGCAGTGATTTCGGGCCCTCCTTTAACACCGGGGAGCTGTTTTTT
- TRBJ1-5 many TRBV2 CASSESSGGNQPQHF TGTGCCAGCAGTGAATCTAGTGGCGGCAATCAGCCCCAGCATTTT
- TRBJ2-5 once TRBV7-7 CASSYLEGETQYF TGTGCCAGCAGCTACCTCGAGGGTGAGACCCAGTACTTC
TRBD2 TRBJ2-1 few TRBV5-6 CASSITGGPNNEQFF TGTGCCAGCAGCATAACGGGGGGGCCGAACAATGAGCAGTTCTTC
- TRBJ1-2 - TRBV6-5 CASSLGGQSLYGYTF TGTGCCAGCAGCTTGGGGGGACAAAGCCTCTATGGCTACACCTTC
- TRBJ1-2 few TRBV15 CATSRHLSINYGYTF TGTGCCACCAGCAGGCATTTAAGCATTAACTATGGCTACACCTTC
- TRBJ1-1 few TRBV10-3 CAISESSLNTEAFF TGTGCCATCAGTGAGTCTTCCCTGAACACTGAAGCTTTCTTT
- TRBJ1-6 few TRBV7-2 CASSQDLGSDNSPLHF TGCGCCAGCAGCCAAGATCTGGGTAGCGATAATTCACCCCTCCACTTT
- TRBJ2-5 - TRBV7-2 CASSRRGSETQYF TGTGCCAGCAGCCGGAGGGGTTCAGAGACCCAGTACTTC
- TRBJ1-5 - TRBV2 CASNPSGLYQPQHF TGTGCCAGCAACCCTAGCGGGCTTTATCAGCCCCAGCATTTT
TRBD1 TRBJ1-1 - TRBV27 CASSLKGASTEAFF TGTGCCAGCAGTTTAAAGGGGGCCAGCACTGAAGCTTTCTTT
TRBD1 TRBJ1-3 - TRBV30 CACTGAGNTIYF TGTGCCTGCACAGGGGCCGGAAACACCATATATTTT
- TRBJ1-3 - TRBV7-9 CASGGAGNTIYF TGTGCCAGCGGTGGCGCTGGAAACACCATATATTTT
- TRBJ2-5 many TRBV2 CASGGSTLTETQYF TGTGCCAGCGGGGGATCCACGCTGACAGAGACCCAGTACTTC
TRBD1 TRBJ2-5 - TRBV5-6 CASSPGQRQETQYF TGTGCCAGCAGCCCGGGACAGCGCCAAGAGACCCAGTACTTC
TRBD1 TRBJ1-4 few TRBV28 CASSLPGQGYEKLFF TGTGCCAGCAGCCTCCCGGGACAGGGCTATGAAAAACTGTTTTTT
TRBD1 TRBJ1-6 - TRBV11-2 CASSSRTGTNSPLHF TGTGCCAGCAGCTCTCGGACAGGGACTAATTCACCCCTCCACTTT
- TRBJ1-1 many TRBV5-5 CASSRHGTGDVTEAFF TGTGCCAGCAGCCGACACGGGACTGGAGATGTGACTGAAGCTTTCTTT
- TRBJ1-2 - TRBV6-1 CASSYEDGYTF TGTGCCAGCAGTTACGAAGATGGCTACACCTTC
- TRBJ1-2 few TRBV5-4 CASSLVSEQGPGYTF TGTGCCAGCAGCTTGGTCTCGGAACAGGGTCCTGGCTACACCTTC
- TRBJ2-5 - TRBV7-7 CASSFFGQQETQYF TGTGCCAGCAGCTTTTTCGGGCAGCAAGAGACCCAGTACTTC